The 9 T cell receptor beta chains reported below all come from one sample, sequenced in a study of cytomegalovirus exposure and HLA in healthy donors. Primers included in the PCR were 60 Vbeta and 13 Jbeta primers. Profiled with immunoSEQ multiplex PCR; TCRdb holds only in-frame clones, not every one. In the table there are 220,000 or so clones, approximately 82% of which are singletons. The sample was PBMCs. The receptor source for this set is a male donor in good health and CMV-seronegative.

The rearrangement links TRBV29-1 to TRBJ2-4; 7 bases line up with TRBD2. The J segment lost 7 bases and the V segment lost 5 bases, leaving 5 bases of the junction unmatched. The CDR3 runs to 12 residues. Per germline, CDR1 SQVTM and CDR2 ANQGSEA. This CDR3 reads CSVRDGRNIQYF. In nucleotides, the CDR3 is TGCAGCGTTCGGGACGGGAGGAACATTCAGTACTTC.

The chain uses TRBV5-4 and TRBJ2-3, with TRBD2 matching over 13 bases. The CDR3 sequence is 13 residues long. Germline trimming cut 9 bases from V and 7 bases from J; bases unmatched to any gene: 5. The germline gives CDR1 SGHNT, CDR2 YYREEE (reference sequence). This CDR3 reads CATTSGRENTQYF. CDR3 DNA sequence: TGTGCCACAACTAGCGGGAGGGAAAATACGCAGTATTTT.

Here the CDR3 DNA reads TGTGCCAGCTCGGAGGGAGGGAGCACAGATACGCAGTATTTT. Protein: CASSEGGSTDTQYF. This sequence joins TRBV28 and TRBJ2-3; 7 nucleotides match TRBD2. The germline V gene has CDR1 MDHEN and CDR2 SYDVKM. With 8 bases clipped from V and 0 bases from J, the junction kept 5 bases outside the gene matches. CDR3 length: 14 residues.

The chain recombines TRBV5-1 with TRBJ1-1; D gene uncertain. The CDR3 is 12 amino acids. CDR1 is SGHRS and CDR2 is YFSETQ in the germline V gene. V lost 0 bases to trimming and J lost 10 bases, with 10 bases between them. Here the CDR3 reads CASSLGGVGAFF. CDR3 sequence (DNA): TGCGCCAGCAGCTTGGGCGGGGTGGGAGCTTTCTTT.

This clone was counted only a few times. J is TRBJ1-4 and V is TRBV5-1, with 10 bases aligning to TRBD1. V shed 0 bases, J shed 4 bases, and the junction held 0 bases outside the gene matches. The CDR3 sequence is 15 residues long. Germline-derived CDR1 and CDR2 are SGHRS and YFSETQ. The CDR3 region is CASSLGDRGNEKLFF. The DNA of the CDR3 is TGCGCCAGCAGCTTGGGGGACAGGGGTAATGAAAAACTGTTTTTT.

The chain combines TRBV14 with TRBJ2-1; TRBD2 matches at 10 bases. Germline loops: CDR1 SGHDN, CDR2 FVKESK. J gave up 15 bases and V 0 bases, and 8 bases lay outside the gene matches. The CDR3 contains 14 residues. CDR3 sequence: CASSQDKREGPRFF. For the CDR3, the DNA is TGTGCCAGCAGCCAAGATAAGCGGGAGGGCCCTAGGTTCTTC.

This CDR3 reads CASRNQGSPQETQYF. CDR3 coding DNA: TGTGCCAGCAGAAATCAGGGTTCCCCCCAAGAGACCCAGTACTTC. This chain joins TRBV2 and TRBJ2-5, with a weak D call TRBD1 (5 bases). The CDR3 has 15 residues. Germline V gene data show CDR1 as SNHLY and CDR2 as FYNNEI. Trimming stripped 6 bases from V and 1 base from J, with 15 bases between.

This chain joins TRBV5-1 and TRBJ1-1; D remains ambiguous. CDR1 and CDR2 (germline): SGHRS, YFSETQ. The CDR3 consists of 15 residues. The V and J ends lost 4 bases and 1 base respectively, with 14 bases between them. The CDR3 region is CASSPGGEGNTEAFF. The CDR3 nucleotides read TGCGCCAGCAGCCCGGGCGGGGAGGGGAACACTGAAGCTTTCTTT.

This chain links TRBV10-3 with TRBJ1-4, with D perhaps matching TRBD1 (5 bases). The CDR3 is 15 amino acids. V was shortened by 2 bases and J by 6 bases, with 13 bases between the two germline ends. Per the germline V gene, CDR1 is ENHRY and CDR2 is SYGVKD. As DNA, the CDR3 is TGTGCCATCAGTGAGCCCCAGGGTGGGGATGAAAAACTGTTTTTT. Translation gives CAISEPQGGDEKLFF.